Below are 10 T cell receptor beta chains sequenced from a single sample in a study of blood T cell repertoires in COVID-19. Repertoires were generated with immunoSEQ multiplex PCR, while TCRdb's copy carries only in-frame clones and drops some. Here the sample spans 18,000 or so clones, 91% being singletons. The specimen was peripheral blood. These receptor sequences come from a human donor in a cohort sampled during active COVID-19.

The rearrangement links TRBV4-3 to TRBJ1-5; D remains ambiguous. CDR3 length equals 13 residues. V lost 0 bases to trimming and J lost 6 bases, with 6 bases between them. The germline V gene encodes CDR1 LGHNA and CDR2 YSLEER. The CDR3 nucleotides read TGCGCCAGCAGCCAAGATCCCAGTCAGCCCCAGCATTTT. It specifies CASSQDPSQPQHF.

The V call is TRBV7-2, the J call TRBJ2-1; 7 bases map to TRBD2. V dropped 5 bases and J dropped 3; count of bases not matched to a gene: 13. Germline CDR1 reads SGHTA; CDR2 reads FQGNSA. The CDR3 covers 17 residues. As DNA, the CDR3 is TGTGCCAGCAGCCCCCAGGAGTTGGGGGGGGGCTACAATGAGCAGTTCTTC. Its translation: CASSPQELGGGYNEQFF.

DNA for the CDR3: TGTGCCAGCAGACCTACGAATAATTCACCCCTCCACTTT. Translated: CASRPTNNSPLHF. The genes are TRBV12-3 or TRBV12-4 and TRBJ1-6; unclear D gene. CDR3 length: 13 residues. Deletions cut 6 bases from V and 5 bases from J, with 8 bases between.

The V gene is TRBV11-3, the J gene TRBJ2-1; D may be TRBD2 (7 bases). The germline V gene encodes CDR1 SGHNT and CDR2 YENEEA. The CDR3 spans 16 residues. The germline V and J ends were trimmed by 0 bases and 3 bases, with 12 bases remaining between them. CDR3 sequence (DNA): TGTGCCAGCAGCTTAGATCGGGGGGCTTACTACAATGAGCAGTTCTTC. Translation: CASSLDRGAYYNEQFF.

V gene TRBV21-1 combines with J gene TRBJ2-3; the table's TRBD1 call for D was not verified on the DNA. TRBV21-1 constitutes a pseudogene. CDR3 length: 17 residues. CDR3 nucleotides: TGTGCCAGCAGATCGACGCGCCGGGACAGGGGGCAAGATACGCAGTATTTT. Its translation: CASRSTRRDRGQDTQYF.

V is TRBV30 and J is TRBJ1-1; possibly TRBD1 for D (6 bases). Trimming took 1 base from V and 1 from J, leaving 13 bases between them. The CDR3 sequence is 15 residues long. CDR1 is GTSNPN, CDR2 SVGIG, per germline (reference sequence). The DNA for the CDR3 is TGTGCCTGGAGTGCGTCCCGACAGGCGAACACTGAAGCTTTCTTT. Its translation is CAWSASRQANTEAFF.

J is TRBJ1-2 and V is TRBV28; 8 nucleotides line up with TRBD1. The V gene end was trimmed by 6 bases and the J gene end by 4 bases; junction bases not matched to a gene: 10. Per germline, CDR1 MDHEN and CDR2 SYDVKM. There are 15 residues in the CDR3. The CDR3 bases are TGTGCCAGCAGCCCCGGCGGACAGGGAGCCTATGGCTACACCTTC. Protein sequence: CASSPGGQGAYGYTF.

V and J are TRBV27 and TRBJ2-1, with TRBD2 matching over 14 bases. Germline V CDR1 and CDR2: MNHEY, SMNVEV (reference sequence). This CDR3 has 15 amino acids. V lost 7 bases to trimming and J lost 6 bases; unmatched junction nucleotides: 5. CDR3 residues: CASNLGTSGGNEQFF. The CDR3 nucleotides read TGTGCCAGCAATCTCGGGACTAGCGGGGGCAATGAGCAGTTCTTC.

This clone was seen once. The CDR3 DNA reads TGTGCCAGCAGACCAACTAGCCAATTTGAGCAGTTCTTC. Translated, it gives CASRPTSQFEQFF. This chain links TRBV12-3 or TRBV12-4 with TRBJ2-1; a possible D gene is TRBD2 (6 bases). V was clipped by 6 bases and J by 9 bases, with 15 bases between them. The CDR3 has 13 residues.

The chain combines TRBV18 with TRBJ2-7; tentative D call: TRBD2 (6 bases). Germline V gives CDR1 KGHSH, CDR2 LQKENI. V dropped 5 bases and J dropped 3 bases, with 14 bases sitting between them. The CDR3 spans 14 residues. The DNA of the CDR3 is TGTGCCAGCTCAGCCGGGACGGAGGGCTACGAGCAGTACTTC. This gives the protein CASSAGTEGYEQYF.